Each of the 29 T cell receptor beta chains below was sequenced from the same sample in a study of blood T cells in healthy people across ages. The second PCR ran about 6 to 12 cycles with a sample-barcoded 5' primer and J-beta primers. TCRdb processed the 5' RACE reads anew with MiXCR; each CDR3 protein has one entry. Of roughly 1,500,000 distinct CDR3 sequences in the sample, 42% are singletons; the top ten hold approximately 7.9%. The specimen was blood. The receptors come from a woman under 30 in good health.

The chain has TRBV28 and TRBJ1-5; tentative D call: TRBD1 (5 bases). This CDR3 region has 17 residues. The germline V gene has CDR1 MDHEN and CDR2 SYDVKM. Between the trimmed V and J ends, which lost 6 bases and 5 bases, there was a span of 23 bases. CDR3 sequence (DNA): TGTGCCAGCAGCCGCCCCGGGGGGGGTTCCCTGGATCAGCCCCAGCATTTT. Amino acid sequence: CASSRPGGGSLDQPQHF.

This clonotype was recorded a few times. The rearrangement joins TRBV13 to TRBJ2-7; D ambiguous. Germline V gene sequence: CDR1 PRHDT, CDR2 FYEKMQ (reference sequence). This CDR3 spans 12 amino acids. V lost 5 bases and J 7 bases, leaving 12 bases between the germline ends. Written as DNA, the CDR3 is TGTGCCAGCAGCCGGCTTCCGAGGGAGCAGTACTTC. Translated: CASSRLPREQYF.

This clonotype came up a few times. The V and J genes are TRBV27 and TRBJ2-5; the match to TRBD1 covers 10 bases. Germline V lookup: CDR1 MNHEY, CDR2 SMNVEV (reference sequence). The CDR3 extends over 13 amino acids. With 6 bases clipped from V and 11 bases from J, the junction kept 9 bases outside the gene matches. CDR3 coding DNA: TGTGCCAGCAGCTCGACAGGGGGCGAGAGGCAGTACTTC. It codes for CASSSTGGERQYF.

The genes are TRBV6-2 or TRBV6-3 and TRBJ1-5; no firm D call. This CDR3 comprises 16 residues. The germline V and J ends were trimmed by 0 bases and 7 bases, with 16 bases remaining between them. Per the germline V gene, CDR1 is MNHEY and CDR2 is SVGEGT. CDR3 region: CASSYSVEGREQPQHF. The DNA for the CDR3 is TGTGCCAGCAGTTACTCGGTTGAAGGGAGGGAGCAGCCCCAGCATTTT.

This chain joins TRBV7-2 and TRBJ2-5; D tentatively reads TRBD1 or TRBD2 (5 bases each). With 8 bases removed from V and 4 bases from J, the gap between germline ends came to 20 bases. The V gene's germline CDR1 is SGHTA and CDR2 FQGNSA. This CDR3 spans 15 amino acids. The CDR3 sequence: CASGSGTPLSETQYF. The DNA of the CDR3 is TGTGCCAGCGGCTCCGGGACCCCCTTGTCAGAGACCCAGTACTTC.

V is TRBV7-6 and J is TRBJ2-3; D remains ambiguous. This CDR3 is 13 amino acids long. The germline gives CDR1 SGHVS, CDR2 FNYEAQ. Trimming removed 4 bases from V and 8 bases from J, with 13 bases in between. The CDR3 sequence: CASSSSSGRTQYF. CDR3 nucleotide sequence: TGTGCCAGCAGCTCCTCGTCCGGGCGTACGCAGTATTTT.

The V and J genes are TRBV20-1 and TRBJ1-6, with D unresolved. Trimming cost V 6 bases and J 0 bases, with 6 bases left between them. The CDR3 loop spans 13 amino acids. Germline-derived CDR1 and CDR2 are DFQATT and SNEGSKA (reference sequence). CDR3 DNA: TGCAGTGCCCAGAGCTCCTATAATTCACCCCTCCACTTT. Translation gives CSAQSSYNSPLHF.

The chain employs TRBV9 and TRBJ2-5; D is perhaps TRBD2 (7 bases). This CDR3 comprises 15 residues. The V gene's germline CDR1 is SGDLS and CDR2 YYNGEE. Trimming shortened V by 3 bases and J by 5 bases, and 17 bases separated the two germline ends. The CDR3 loop reads CASSGGRGFLETQYF. The CDR3 coding sequence is TGTGCCAGCAGCGGGGGGAGGGGGTTCCTCGAGACCCAGTACTTC.

The chain recombines TRBV11-3 with TRBJ2-5; TRBD1 aligns across 7 bases. V lost 0 bases and J lost 2; bases outside the gene matches: 6. CDR3 size: 16 residues. Per the germline V gene, CDR1 is SGHNT and CDR2 is YENEEA. As DNA, the CDR3 is TGTGCCAGCAGCTTAGATTCGTACAGGGGACAAGAGACCCAGTACTTC. Its translation: CASSLDSYRGQETQYF.

The rearrangement joins TRBV28 to TRBJ2-5, with D maybe TRBD2 (6 bases). The end of the DNA is better explained by TRBJ2-7, so the J call may be wrong. This CDR3 has 16 amino acids. Germline CDR1 is MDHEN and CDR2 is SYDVKM. The CDR3 DNA follows: TGTGCCAGCAGTGGGGGGAGTAGCTCCCGGGTTAGCGAGCAGTACTTC. Translating gives CASSGGSSSRVSEQYF.

CDR3 residues: CASSPRVADTQYF. The CDR3 nucleotides are TGTGCCAGCAGCCCTCGGGTGGCAGATACGCAGTATTTT. This chain links TRBV7-6 with TRBJ2-3; D is ambiguous. Trimming removed 5 bases at V and 4 bases at J, with 10 bases between. CDR1 and CDR2 (germline): SGHVS, FNYEAQ. The CDR3 length is 13 residues.

The V call is TRBV6-5, the J call TRBJ2-5; weak D call: TRBD1 (5 bases). The J call may not be correct, given that the DNA end is closer to TRBJ2-7. In germline, CDR1 is MNHEY, CDR2 SVGAGI. The CDR3 contains 11 residues. As DNA, the CDR3 is TGTGCCAGCACCCGTGGGGCCGAGCAGTACTTC. Its translation is CASTRGAEQYF.

The V call is TRBV29-1, the J call TRBJ1-1; a weak D match, TRBD1 (5 bases). V shed 4 bases and J shed 6 bases, with 18 bases lying between them. The CDR3 has 14 residues. Per the germline V gene, CDR1 is SQVTM and CDR2 is ANQGSEA. The chain's CDR3 is CSVGPQGKGSEAFF. As DNA, the CDR3 is TGCAGCGTTGGACCTCAGGGAAAAGGGTCTGAAGCTTTCTTT.

This clonotype was seen ten or more times. V is TRBV7-2 and J is TRBJ2-1, with D possibly being TRBD2 (5 bases). The CDR3 sequence is 18 residues long. Germline V gives CDR1 SGHTA, CDR2 FQGNSA. V was shortened by 0 bases and J by 0 bases, with 15 bases between the two germline ends. CDR3: CASSLAPPGSSSYNEQFF. DNA for the CDR3: TGTGCCAGCAGCTTAGCCCCCCCGGGATCTAGCTCCTACAATGAGCAGTTCTTC.

This chain connects TRBV20-1 to TRBJ1-5; possibly TRBD1 for D (5 bases). Trimming removed 3 bases from V and 5 bases from J, with 8 bases in between. Germline assignment: CDR1 DFQATT and CDR2 SNEGSKA (reference sequence). The CDR3 is 12 amino acids. The CDR3 DNA follows: TGCAGTGCTAGTCAAGGGGATCAGCCCCAGCATTTT. Translated: CSASQGDQPQHF.

V usage is TRBV29-1 and J usage is TRBJ2-1; no clear D. This CDR3 has 14 amino acids. The V and J ends lost 4 bases and 3 bases respectively, with 13 bases between them. The germline gives CDR1 SQVTM, CDR2 ANQGSEA. CDR3 protein: CSVVGPLDYNEQFF. In nucleotides, the CDR3 is TGCAGCGTTGTAGGCCCTTTAGACTACAATGAGCAGTTCTTC.

V usage is TRBV4-2 and J usage is TRBJ2-7, with 9 bases fitting TRBD2. V was clipped by 0 bases and J by 7 bases; unmatched bases: 13. The CDR3 spans 17 residues. Per germline, CDR1 LGHNA and CDR2 YNFKEQ. Written as DNA, the CDR3 is TGTGCCAGCAGCCAAGATGAGAGCGGGGGGCCGAACAATGAGCAGTACTTC. Translated, it gives CASSQDESGGPNNEQYF.

This sequence joins TRBV14 and TRBJ2-1; perhaps TRBD2 as D (6 bases). Germline CDR1 SGHDN, CDR2 FVKESK. Trimming took off 0 bases at V and 0 bases at J, with 9 bases between the two ends. This CDR3 comprises 16 residues. The CDR3 reads CASSQDSGVSYNEQFF. In DNA, the CDR3 is TGTGCCAGCAGCCAAGATAGCGGAGTCTCCTACAATGAGCAGTTCTTC. The variable domain in full, completed from reference TRBV14 and TRBJ2-1, reads EAGVTQFPSHSVIEKGQTVTLRCDPISGHDNLYWYRRVMGKEIKFLLHFVKESKQDESGMPNNRFLAERTGGTYSTLKVQPAELEDSGVYFCASSQDSGVSYNEQFFGPGTRLTVL.

This clonotype was seen at least ten times. The genes are TRBV4-1 and TRBJ2-5, with D uncertain. Germline CDR1 is MGHRA and CDR2 is YSYEKL. The CDR3 consists of 18 residues. The germline V and J ends were trimmed by 0 bases and 2 bases, with 19 bases remaining between them. CDR3 nucleotides: TGCGCCAGCAGCCAAGAGGACCCAGCCCAACTGTCACAAGAGACCCAGTACTTC. Amino acid sequence: CASSQEDPAQLSQETQYF.

The gene calls are TRBV6-1 and TRBJ2-5; D gene ambiguous. The CDR3 is 12 amino acids. V was cut by 9 bases and J by 1 base, with 9 bases left in between. CDR1 MNHNS and CDR2 SASEGT come from the germline V gene. The CDR3 sequence is CASRSFQETQYF. In DNA, the CDR3 is TGTGCCAGTAGATCGTTCCAAGAGACCCAGTACTTC.

There are a few counts of this clonotype. The J gene is TRBJ1-2, the V gene TRBV9, with D possibly matching TRBD1 (6 bases). The ends were cut back, 3 bases at V and 4 bases at J, with 13 bases in the middle. This CDR3 comprises 14 residues. Germline V gene lookup returns CDR1 SGDLS and CDR2 YYNGEE. This CDR3 reads CASSDMNRVYGYTF. The CDR3 DNA reads as TGTGCCAGCAGCGATATGAACAGGGTCTATGGCTACACCTTC. Using reference TRBV9 and TRBJ1-2 for the parts outside the CDR3, the full variable domain is DSGVTQTPKHLITATGQRVTLRCSPRSGDLSVYWYQQSLDQGLQFLIQYYNGEERAKGNILERFSAQQFPDLHSELNLSSLELGDSALYFCASSDMNRVYGYTFGSGTRLTVV.

The chain joins TRBV6-5 to TRBJ2-7; tentative D call: TRBD2 (6 bases). Trimming removed 7 bases at V and 2 bases at J, with 12 bases between. CDR3 length: 13 amino acids. Germline CDR1 MNHEY, CDR2 SVGAGI. In DNA, the CDR3 is TGTGCCAGCAAGGTCGGCGGGACCTACGAGCAGTACTTC. Translation: CASKVGGTYEQYF.

This clonotype showed up just a few times. The chain employs TRBV7-9 and TRBJ1-2; D is ambiguous. CDR1 and CDR2 (germline): SEHNR, FQNEAQ (reference sequence). V lost 5 bases and J lost 2, with 12 bases in between. The CDR3 is made up of 14 amino acids. In nucleotides, the CDR3 is TGTGCCAGCAGCCCAACGGATGTAAACTATGGCTACACCTTC. Translated: CASSPTDVNYGYTF.

The rearrangement uses TRBV3-1 and TRBJ2-7, with TRBD1 matching over 9 bases. CDR1 is LGHDT and CDR2 is YNNKEL in the germline V gene (reference sequence). CDR3 length: 16 residues. V lost 3 bases and J lost 1; bases outside the gene matches: 7. The CDR3 is CASSQETGGGSYEQYF. CDR3 bases: TGTGCCAGCAGCCAGGAAACAGGGGGCGGTTCCTACGAGCAGTACTTC.

The rearrangement links TRBV20-1 to TRBJ1-5, with no clear D. With 6 bases removed from V and 4 bases from J, the gap between germline ends came to 10 bases. CDR1 and CDR2 from the germline V gene are DFQATT and SNEGSKA (reference sequence). CDR3 length equals 12 residues. CDR3 region: CSAEMGNQPQHF. In nucleotides, the CDR3 is TGCAGTGCCGAAATGGGGAATCAGCCCCAGCATTTT.

V gene TRBV7-2 combines with J gene TRBJ2-5; TRBD2 matches at 8 bases. The J call may be wrong; the DNA end is better matched by TRBJ2-7. Per the germline V gene, CDR1 is SGHTA and CDR2 is FQGNSA. This CDR3 is 15 amino acids long. The CDR3, as DNA: TGTGCCAGCAGCCCCGGGGGGGGAAACGCCTACGAGCAGTACTTC. Its protein product is CASSPGGGNAYEQYF.

This chain uses TRBV12-3 or TRBV12-4 with TRBJ2-3; 8 positions match TRBD1. This CDR3 comprises 14 residues. The V segment lost 11 bases and the J segment 4 bases; nucleotides outside the gene matches: 11. Written as DNA, the CDR3 is TGTGCCGGTACCAGACAGGGGTGGGCAGATACGCAGTATTTT. The encoded protein is CAGTRQGWADTQYF.

As to this clonotype: One end of the junction is discordant with germline, which a read error may explain. This chain connects TRBV25-1 to TRBJ1-6; D is perhaps TRBD1 (6 bases). The CDR3 is 19 residues long. Germline loops: CDR1 MGHDK, CDR2 SYGVNS. The CDR3 loop is CVSSESGQLFSSYNSPLHF. The CDR3 DNA is TGTGTCAGCAGTGAATCTGGACAGCTATTTAGCTCCTATAATTCACCCCTCCACTTT. The whole variable domain, filled in from reference TRBV25-1 and TRBJ1-6, reads EADIYQTPRYLVIGTGKKITLECSQTMGHDKMYWYQQDPGMELHLIHYSYGVNSTEKGDLSSESTVSRIRTEHFPLTLESARPSHTSQYLCVSSESGQLFSSYNSPLHFGNGTRLTVT.

There are a few counts of this clonotype. This chain connects TRBV5-1 to TRBJ2-7; TRBD1 aligns across 7 bases. Trimming removed 6 bases from V and 5 bases from J; junction bases left unmatched: 5. The germline V gene has CDR1 SGHRS and CDR2 YFSETQ. The CDR3 is 12 residues long. The CDR3: CASTPTGDEQYF. The CDR3 DNA reads as TGCGCCAGCACCCCAACAGGGGACGAGCAGTACTTC.